This T cell receptor beta chain was retrieved from a study of blood T cell repertoires in COVID-19. Overall study context: The origin of the acute and convalescent COVID-19 samples was the United States, Italy and Spain. PBMCs, B-cell-depleted T cells, or T cells were the source of the cDNA or gDNA that made up the material.

V was clipped by 3 bases and J by 0 bases; unmatched bases: 4. CDR3 length: 16 amino acids. Germline V gene lookup returns CDR1 SGHRS and CDR2 YFSETQ. Per the study methods: Reference gene primers were amplified, and this amplification served to estimate nucleated cell counts. The assay was immunoSEQ multiplex PCR, and TCRdb's table has in-frame clones only and misses some. The DNA gave D and trimming, while V, J and clone size come from that table. Among over 200,000 clones listed, 87% were seen once. Source material: peripheral blood. This receptor was identified in a woman under 30 who had recovered from COVID-19. The chain employs TRBV5-1 and TRBJ1-3, with 9 bases lining up with TRBD1. The CDR3 loop is CASSSGQGRSGNTIYF. CDR3 DNA sequence: TGCGCCAGCAGCTCGGGACAGGGCCGCTCTGGAAACACCATATATTTT.